The text below deals with one T cell receptor (beta chain). Its recognized antigen is unknown. Reading the germline V gene gives CDR1 SQVTM and CDR2 ANQGSEA. Cut back by 5 bases and 7 bases, the V and J ends lie 14 bases apart. CDR3 length: 13 amino acids, cysteine to phenylalanine. Only the CDR3 DNA stays, 39 bases, in frame from base 1. The cohort consisted of 600 or so healthy bone marrow donors. All cohort members were sampled while nominally healthy, although unrecorded immune exposures were likely present. The donor tested CMV seropositive and was one of the 289 seropositive cohort members. A peripheral blood sample was provided by each donor, and peripheral blood mononuclear cells were used for TCR beta sequencing. The Qiagen DNeasy Blood Extraction Kit was used to extract genomic DNA from the blood cell samples. This sample was taken from a study of cytomegalovirus exposure and HLA in healthy donors (dated by TCRdb to 2017 to 2019). About the study as a whole: An earlier analysis of 587 of the donors reported about 300 Gb of sequence data and 117 million unique TCR beta sequences obtained from around 180 million T cells. An early release that covered about 600 HLA-typed donors contained around 330 gigabases of sequencing data and 65 million to 100 million unique TCR sequences. Among the roughly 400 genotyped donors, under 90% belonged to the genetic ancestry cluster associated with self-reported Caucasian donors. The aim of the study was to test whether cataloging public T cell receptors could identify signatures of past pathogen exposure. The study used immunosequencing to profile the T cell repertoires of 666 subjects and linked those repertoires to cytomegalovirus serostatus. Along with the roughly 670-subject first cohort, a separate validation cohort of roughly 110 different subjects was used. To predict cytomegalovirus infection status, the study brought together high-throughput TCR immunosequencing, statistical association of individual TCRs with disease status, and machine learning. A later analysis re-analyzed previously published TCR beta repertoires from 666 donors and added high-resolution HLA genotyping to study TCR occurrence patterns. Rather than using new phenotypic data, the later analysis identified candidate immune exposures from TCR beta sequences and from how often those sequences occurred across donors. To decide whether each TCR beta V gene segment behaved as functional or pseudogenic, an earlier analysis of some 600 of the donors relied on high-throughput TCR beta sequencing. Donor age, sex, ethnicity and CMV serostatus were collected together with the repertoire data. A later genetic analysis took genome-wide SNP genotypes for about 65% of the 666 donors and used that subset as a discovery cohort. Every repertoire in the discovery cohort had been generated on one and the same sequencing platform. Both class I and class II loci were covered by HLA typing, at four-digit resolution. Typing coverage differed by locus: A, B, C, DRB1 and DQB1 were typed in roughly 620-630 donors, DQA1 in roughly 510, DPA1 in some 600, and DPB1 in around 490. Several DR-DQ haplotypes were treated as single units for association and clustering because of strong linkage in the cohort. On average, about 200,000 unique TCR beta nucleotide sequences were sequenced per donor among some 420 genotyped donors of the cohort, with roughly 18% of those sequences being non-productive. On the study overall, not on this receptor specifically: Across donors, most TCR sequences were observed very rarely, whereas some public TCRs were present in many individuals. In a later analysis, several top co-occurrence clusters were reported to appear linked to parvovirus B19, influenza, CMV and Epstein-Barr virus. Sequencing depth was assumed to be roughly uniform across donors in the presence/absence analyses, though that assumption may not hold. For the cohort, immune exposure information was limited to CMV serostatus. Most CMV-associated TCR beta chains appeared to be HLA-restricted in a later analysis, and the HLA associations seemed to be driven largely by CMV exposure. Assigning TCR associations to individual alleles was difficult when HLA alleles, especially DR and DQ, strongly co-occurred. A later analysis associated 15,000 or so TCR beta sequences with specific HLA alleles at a false discovery rate of 0.05. The classifier was reported to diagnose cytomegalovirus status with high specificity and sensitivity in both the original and validation cohorts. In this cohort, only TCR beta chains were sequenced, and detectable features were limited by the absence of alpha or paired-chain data. A further reported finding was that TCR beta sequences accurately predicted the HLA-A and HLA-B alleles for most subjects in the first cohort. In a later analysis, the rate of TCR association differed among HLA loci, with DRB1 alleles having the most associated TCRs and HLA-C alleles having the fewest. V-gene and J-gene trimming of TCR beta chains was associated with a missense DCLRE1C variant in a later genetic analysis, and the association was replicated in an independent cohort. The authors suggested that the approach could potentially be generalized to other disease states and immunological phenotypes. Around 16 rarely observed V segments, including chromosome 9 orphons, were excluded from the earlier analysis of about 600 of the donors because counts were too low. Compared with the approximately 720-donor mean, donors in an Asian-associated ancestry cluster had fewer N-insertions in productive TCRs, according to a later genetic analysis. The study listed 170 or so TCR beta chains as associated with cytomegalovirus. Because HLA typing was unavailable for some donors at each locus, only the typed subset was used in association tests. Correlated functional status among segregating V segments might be attributable to linkage disequilibrium, but an unknown experimental factor could not be ruled out. In an earlier analysis of 450 to 750 of the donors, most TCR beta V segments appeared in productive rearrangements about 87% or about 30% of the time, broadly matching IMGT annotations. Three of the identified cytomegalovirus-associated TCR beta chains were confirmed in vitro to be specific for cytomegalovirus antigens. In a later analysis, HLA-associated TCR beta chains were found to be more clonally expanded and to have lower generation probabilities than equally common non-associated chains. The 87-base-pair reads could not distinguish some IMGT-functional V segments, including TRBV6-2 and TRBV6-3, so those segments were excluded. A cluster of highly shared sequence variants was judged likely to represent a technical artifact of the sequencing pipeline.

To prepare the library, the immunoSEQ multiplex PCR assay was applied. A mixture of 60 forward primers for TCR Vbeta segments and 13 reverse primers for TCR Jbeta segments was used in the multiplex PCR. The CDR3 region of rearranged TCR beta genes was amplified from genomic DNA with a multiplex PCR assay. On the Illumina HiSeq System, the amplified TCR beta libraries were sequenced as 87-base-pair reads. The study's own analysis went as follows. In a later analysis, about 80 million unique TCR beta chains were counted across the roughly 610 repertoires, and roughly 11 million of these chains were shared by at least two donors. To remove PCR and sequencing errors, raw reads were error-corrected and collapsed into unique sequences using a nearest-neighbor algorithm that merged closely related sequences. To assign V, D and J gene segments, CDR3 sequences were aligned to IMGT reference sequences. For a sequence to be retained, at least a six-nucleotide match to both a V gene segment and a J gene segment was required. A rearrangement was called productive if the CDR3 had no stop codons and remained in frame with V and J, and every other rearrangement was called non-productive. Following IMGT convention, CDR3 was defined as the stretch from the second conserved V-encoded cysteine to the conserved J-encoded phenylalanine. The earlier analysis of a few hundred of the donors excluded sequences that lacked an unambiguous match to a single V gene segment. In an earlier analysis of several hundred of the donors, V segments were called functional above 56.7% productive rearrangements and were called segregating when the between-donor standard deviation exceeded 5%. A statistical classification framework was developed to diagnose cytomegalovirus status using the catalog of TCR beta chain sequences. V and J gene assignment, in a later analysis, came from comparing TCR nucleotide sequences with IMGT/GENE-DB human TR gene sequences. In a later analysis, CDR3 sequences and most-parsimonious VDJ recombination scenarios were assigned using the TCRdist pipeline. In a later analysis, each TCR beta chain was defined by its CDR3 amino acid sequence together with its V-gene family, and reads without a unique V-gene family were excluded. As a way to deal with suspected cross-contamination and a sequencing artifact, a later analysis dropped 450 to 600 nucleotide sequences that were highly shared and had low generation probability. A later analysis calculated a clonal expansion index for each public chain from normalized within-repertoire ranks of inferred template counts. In a later analysis, generation probabilities were computed with a VDJ recombination model fitted to out-of-frame rearrangements, and the resulting probabilities were checked against IGoR. Hypergeometric tests were used in a later analysis to score TCR-TCR, TCR-HLA and TCR-CMV co-occurrence, with a repertoire-size bias correction applied to the TCR pairs. In a later analysis, false discovery rates were estimated by permuting HLA or CMV assignments 20 times. In a later analysis, co-occurring TCRs were grouped using DBSCAN, and TCRdist sequence similarity was added for clustering within HLA-allele-positive subsets. Repertoires with fewer than 30,000 or more than 120,000 public chains, plus five repertoires with anomalous nucleotide sharing, were excluded from co-occurrence clustering. The table was pulled from immuneACCESS by TCRdb, which kept in-frame rearrangements only. Such tables lose some clones; where checked, under half of the loss comes from unresolved V genes, and the rest has no known cause. That table is the source of V, J and clone size, and D and trimming were worked out from the DNA. The sample's own table lists some 110,000 clones. 6.8% of the sample rests with the top ten.

Material: PBMCs. The sequence was collected from a man in his forties in good health and CMV-seropositive. This sequence uses TRBV29-1 and TRBJ2-2; TRBD1 is a possible D gene, resting on 5 matching bases. The nucleotides read TGCAGCGTTAACGAAGGAAGGGGCGGGGAGCTGTTTTTT. Translation gives CSVNEGRGGELFF.